The T cell receptor beta chain under discussion was sequenced for a study of T cell responses to AZD1222 COVID-19 vaccine. The study pooled second doses at about 4 or about 12 weeks. Produced via immunoSEQ multiplex PCR; TCRdb's table is partial and in-frame only. Here the sample spans some 190,000 clones, over 90% being singletons. V shed 6 bases and J 3 bases; nucleotides not matched to a gene: 11. The CDR3 is 16 residues long. The V gene's germline CDR1 is SNHLY and CDR2 FYNNEI. This TCR derives from an adult who received the AZD1222 COVID-19 vaccine. The sequences come from peripheral blood, collected 28 days after the second AZD1222 dose. The chain carries TRBV2 and TRBJ2-1; 7 positions match TRBD1. The DNA for the CDR3 is TGTGCCAGCAGCCAAGGGGACAGCAATTTCTACAATGAGCAGTTCTTC. It translates to CASSQGDSNFYNEQFF.